A single sample gave rise to the 9 T cell receptor beta chains below, sequenced in a study of graft-versus-host responses after intestinal transplantation. The data were produced by immunoSEQ multiplex PCR, yet TCRdb's version contains in-frame clones alone and is incomplete. The sample records over 85,000 clones, approximately 94% being singletons. No antigen has been identified for these receptors. The material sequenced was unstimulated CD4+ T cells sorted from spleen or lymph node cells, taken before transplant. These receptors all stem from a human donor who was the organ donor for an intestinal transplant.

The rearrangement uses TRBV5-5 and TRBJ2-3; D is unresolved. V dropped 2 bases and J dropped 4 bases, with 11 bases sitting between them. The germline gives CDR1 SGHKS, CDR2 YYEKEE (reference sequence). The CDR3 runs 14 residues. CDR3: CASSFSGSADTQYF. CDR3 nucleotides: TGTGCCAGCAGCTTTTCGGGCTCGGCAGATACGCAGTATTTT.

The DNA of the CDR3 is TGTGCCAGCAGCGCGACTAGCGGGGGCCCTTACGAGCAGTACTTC. Amino acids: CASSATSGGPYEQYF. The chain uses TRBV9 and TRBJ2-7, with 12 bases lining up with TRBD2. CDR3 size: 15 residues. CDR1 SGDLS and CDR2 YYNGEE come from the germline V gene. Germline trimming cut 3 bases from V and 4 bases from J; bases unmatched to any gene: 5.

This clone was counted once. V and J are TRBV7-9 and TRBJ1-2, with TRBD1 matching 7 bases. In germline, CDR1 is SEHNR, CDR2 FQNEAQ (reference sequence). Unmatched junction bases numbered 4, after V lost 2 bases and J lost 4 bases. The CDR3 sequence is 14 residues long. CDR3 loop: CASSLLQGRYGYTF. In DNA, the CDR3 is TGTGCCAGCAGCTTATTACAGGGGCGCTATGGCTACACCTTC.

The chain combines TRBV7-9 with TRBJ1-2; D uncertain. Germline V CDR1 and CDR2: SEHNR, FQNEAQ (reference sequence). CDR3 size: 14 residues. Trimming left V 5 bases short and J 9 bases short, with 19 bases between. The CDR3 bases are TGTGCCAGCAGCATTACCCCTGGGCAGGTCAGCTACACCTTC. Translating gives CASSITPGQVSYTF.

The chain recombines TRBV19 with TRBJ2-7, with unresolved D. The CDR3 runs 14 residues. Germline-derived CDR1 and CDR2 are LNHDA and SQIVND (reference sequence). Trimming took 5 bases from V and 2 from J, leaving 13 bases between them. This CDR3 reads CASSFHNSPYEQYF. CDR3 coding DNA: TGTGCCAGTAGTTTCCACAATTCCCCCTACGAGCAGTACTTC.

V usage is TRBV7-3 and J usage is TRBJ2-5, with no clear D. In germline, CDR1 is SGHTA, CDR2 FQGTGA. The CDR3 consists of 12 residues. The V and J ends lost 5 bases and 4 bases respectively, with 8 bases between them. The DNA of the CDR3 is TGTGCCAGCAGCGTTTCCGGAGAGACCCAGTACTTC. Encoded protein: CASSVSGETQYF.

V gene TRBV18 combines with J gene TRBJ1-4; D perhaps matches TRBD1 (5 bases). The CDR3 spans 15 residues. V was trimmed by 3 bases and J by 3 bases, leaving 11 bases between them. Germline assignment: CDR1 KGHSH and CDR2 LQKENI. The CDR3 region is CASSPYGTANEKLFF. CDR3 DNA sequence: TGTGCCAGCTCACCCTACGGGACGGCTAATGAAAAACTGTTTTTT.

Only a few counts were recorded for this clone. This chain joins TRBV28 and TRBJ1-4; the match to TRBD1 covers 8 bases. The germline CDR1 and CDR2 sequences are MDHEN and SYDVKM. V trimming: 4 bases; J trimming: 4 bases; junction bases outside the gene matches: 8. This CDR3 spans 16 amino acids. The CDR3 sequence is CASSSTGGSSNEKLFF. The CDR3 coding sequence is TGTGCCAGCAGTTCTACAGGGGGTTCAAGTAATGAAAAACTGTTTTTT.

The rearrangement uses TRBV6-6 and TRBJ1-3; perhaps TRBD1 as D (6 bases). V was shortened by 0 bases and J by 2 bases, with 8 bases between the two germline ends. Germline V gene lookup returns CDR1 MNHNY and CDR2 SVGAGI (reference sequence). CDR3 length: 15 amino acids. CDR3 residues: CASSYSGGPGNTIYF. The CDR3 DNA reads TGTGCCAGCAGTTACTCAGGGGGACCTGGAAACACCATATATTTT.